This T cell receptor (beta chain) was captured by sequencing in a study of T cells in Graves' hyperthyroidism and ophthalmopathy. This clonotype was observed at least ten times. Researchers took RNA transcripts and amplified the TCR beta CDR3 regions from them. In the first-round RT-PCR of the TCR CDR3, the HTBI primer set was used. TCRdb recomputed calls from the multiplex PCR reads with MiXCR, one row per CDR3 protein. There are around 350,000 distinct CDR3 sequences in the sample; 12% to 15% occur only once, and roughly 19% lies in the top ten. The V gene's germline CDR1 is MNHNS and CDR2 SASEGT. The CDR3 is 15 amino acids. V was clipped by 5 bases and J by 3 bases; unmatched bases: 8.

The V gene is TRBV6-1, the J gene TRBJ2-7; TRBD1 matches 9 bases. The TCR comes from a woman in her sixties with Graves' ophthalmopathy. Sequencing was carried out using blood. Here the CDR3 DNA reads TGTGCCAGCAGTAAGCCGGGACAGGGATTCTACGAGCAGTACTTC. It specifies CASSKPGQGFYEQYF.